This TCR beta chain was retrieved from a study of CD8 T cells in Susac syndrome. Study-level results: The study's TCR sequencing and HLA analysis drew on a certain number of individuals. That number was acknowledged as relatively small.

The RNA, about 0.5 to 1 ug, was put through reverse transcription using random hexamers. The authors amplified TCR beta CDR3 across 54 Vbeta and 13 Jbeta using immunoSEQ multiplex PCR. MiXCR was run by TCRdb on the immunoSEQ multiplex PCR reads, yielding one entry per CDR3 protein. The sample lists around 280,000 distinct CDR3 sequences; roughly 81% were seen once. In the case of this clonotype: The antigen remains unidentified.

CD8+ and CD4+ T cells from blood underwent TCR beta sequencing, which was carried out in a high-throughput format. The CDR3 consists of 12 residues. Germline V gene sequence: CDR1 SNHLY, CDR2 FYNNEI. Trimming cost V 2 bases and J 7 bases, with 9 bases left between them. Sequencing input: CD8+ T cells from PBMCs. The chain links TRBV2 to TRBJ2-7; no clear D. The TCR sequence derives from a human donor with multiple sclerosis. The CDR3: CASSETAGEQYF. DNA for the CDR3: TGTGCCAGCAGTGAAACGGCAGGTGAGCAGTACTTC.